Detailed here is one T cell receptor beta chain. Clones were read by immunoSEQ multiplex PCR, and TCRdb kept only the in-frame ones, dropping some. The profile covers 2,000 to 2,500 clones, with roughly 19% appearing a single time and about 24% taken by the ten largest. The data belong to a study of sequential checkpoint blockade in melanoma. Study overall: Randomization was 1:1 between first-line nivolumab→ipilimumab and ipilimumab→nivolumab. After both sequences, patients received maintenance nivolumab. TCRbeta immunosequencing was performed on DNA from 91 pretreatment melanoma tumor samples.

Germline assignment: CDR1 MNHGY and CDR2 SAAAGT. The CDR3 is 15 residues long. V was pared by 4 bases and J by 9 bases, with 10 bases of the junction left unmatched. Treatment specified: randomized to nivolumab then ipilimumab (arm A) or the reverse (arm B). The receptor was isolated from a human donor with melanoma. Source: tumor tissue (inferred from file names), taken from a patient given nivolumab and ipilimumab in sequence. The rearrangement uses TRBV6-8 and TRBJ2-1; 9 positions match TRBD1. CDR3 loop: CASSWQDRGLSEQFF. The CDR3 bases are TGTGCCAGCAGTTGGCAGGACAGGGGTTTGAGTGAGCAGTTCTTC.